This T cell receptor (beta chain) was captured in a study of molecular identifiers for immune sequencing clone quantification. About the study: For replicates, RNA isolated from around 20,000 or 100,000 naive CD8 cells was divided into five portions, of which four were sequenced.

V was shortened by 5 bases and J by 2 bases, with 5 bases between the two germline ends. Per the germline V gene, CDR1 is SGHVS and CDR2 is FNYEAQ. This CDR3 is 12 amino acids long. This clonotype was picked up many times. Its antigen remains unidentified. TCRdb itself ran the PCR reads through MiXCR, one entry per CDR3 protein. The sample holds 600,000 to 650,000 distinct CDR3 sequences, 20% seen once. Notes on the study in general: Reportedly, one cell's Jurkat TCR RNA was detected within 1,200,000 naive CD8 cells.

Input material: naive CD8+ T cells from blood, with Jurkat cell RNA spiked in. Stated subset: FACS-sorted CD8+CD4-CCR7+CD45RA+ naive T cells. The J gene is TRBJ2-3, the V gene TRBV7-6; the D is unclear. The sequence came from a human donor in good health. Some libraries in this study had Jurkat cell RNA spiked in. The CDR3 loop is CASSPHTDTQYF. The DNA for the CDR3 is TGTGCCAGCAGCCCCCACACAGATACGCAGTATTTT. Complete variable domain (other parts from reference TRBV7-6 and TRBJ2-3): GAGVSQSPRYKVTKRGQDVALRCDPISGHVSLYWYRQALGQGPEFLTYFNYEAQQDKSGLPNDRFSAERPEGSISTLTIQRTEQRDSAMYRCASSPHTDTQYFGPGTRLTVL.